This entry lists 9 T cell receptor beta chains sequenced from one sample in a study of shared clonotypes between healthy human individuals. Assay: immunoSEQ multiplex PCR; the TCRdb copy retains only in-frame clones and omits some. The table includes 2 million to 2.5 million clones, around 95% detected once. Sequenced sample: naive CD4+ T cells sorted from blood. Noted subset: CD45RA+ positively selected. These receptors originate from a man between 18 and 29 years old in good health.

This clone appeared a single time. The V gene is TRBV28, the J gene TRBJ2-5; TRBD1 or TRBD2 may be the D gene (6 bases each). Trimming removed 8 bases from V and 5 bases from J, with 15 bases in between. Germline V gene sequence: CDR1 MDHEN, CDR2 SYDVKM. The length of the CDR3 is 13 residues. The DNA for the CDR3 is TGTGCCAGCGGAGGGGGGATAGGCGAGACCCAGTACTTC. It specifies CASGGGIGETQYF.

This chain joins TRBV11-1 and TRBJ1-1; D gene ambiguous. Trimming removed 7 bases from V and 6 bases from J, with 18 bases in between. Germline V gene sequence: CDR1 SGHAT, CDR2 FQDESV (reference sequence). CDR3 size: 14 residues. The CDR3 spells CASTVSGVFSEAFF. The DNA for the CDR3 is TGTGCCAGCACCGTAAGCGGGGTTTTCTCTGAAGCTTTCTTT.

The chain joins TRBV4-2 to TRBJ2-5; tentative D call: TRBD1 (5 bases). V dropped 4 bases and J dropped 2 bases, with 11 bases sitting between them. This CDR3 region has 14 residues. The germline CDR1 and CDR2 sequences are LGHNA and YNFKEQ. The CDR3 region has the DNA TGTGCCAGCAGCCCCGCAGGGTTTCAAGAGACCCAGTACTTC. This encodes CASSPAGFQETQYF.

The chain employs TRBV5-4 and TRBJ2-5; D gene ambiguous. The ends were cut back, 4 bases at V and 1 base at J, with 11 bases in the middle. CDR3 size: 14 residues. The germline V gene encodes CDR1 SGHNT and CDR2 YYREEE (reference sequence). The CDR3 nucleotides read TGTGCCAGCAGCCAAGGACGGATCCAAGAGACCCAGTACTTC. Translating it yields CASSQGRIQETQYF.

This chain links TRBV5-5 with TRBJ2-7; 9 nucleotides agree with TRBD1. Looked up from germline, CDR1 is SGHKS and CDR2 is YYEKEE (reference sequence). The CDR3 spans 15 residues. J was trimmed by 1 base and V by 0 bases; bases with no gene match: 2. This chain's CDR3 is CASSLVGTGSYEQYF. CDR3 coding DNA: TGTGCCAGCAGCTTGGTGGGGACAGGGTCCTACGAGCAGTACTTC.

V gene TRBV30 combines with J gene TRBJ2-5, with D maybe TRBD1 (5 bases). The CDR3 extends over 13 amino acids. V lost 5 bases to trimming and J lost 1 base, with 11 bases between them. CDR1 GTSNPN and CDR2 SVGIG come from the germline V gene (reference sequence). CDR3: CAWEPGPQETQYF. The CDR3, as DNA: TGTGCCTGGGAGCCAGGGCCCCAAGAGACCCAGTACTTC.

The chain has TRBV7-9 and TRBJ2-2; tentatively, D is TRBD2 (5 bases). The CDR3 has 16 amino acids. Trimming cost V 2 bases and J 2 bases, with 12 bases left between them. Germline V lookup: CDR1 SEHNR, CDR2 FQNEAQ (reference sequence). CDR3 sequence (DNA): TGTGCCAGCAGCTTATTGAGGTCGGGAAACACCGGGGAGCTGTTTTTT. Amino acids: CASSLLRSGNTGELFF.

The CDR3 DNA follows: TGTGCCACCGTCCTGGACAGCAGCTCCTACAATGAGCAGTTCTTC. Translating gives CATVLDSSSYNEQFF. The chain is built from TRBV5-4 and TRBJ2-1, with TRBD1 as a possible D gene (6 bases). The germline CDR1 and CDR2 sequences are SGHNT and YYREEE (reference sequence). Trimming stripped 9 bases from V and 0 bases from J, with 16 bases between. The CDR3 length is 15 residues.

In DNA, the CDR3 is TGTGCCAGCAGACGCCCGGCGACAGGTTCCTACGAGCAGTACTTC. The encoded protein is CASRRPATGSYEQYF. The chain carries TRBV6-5 and TRBJ2-7, with D perhaps TRBD1 (6 bases). Trimming took off 6 bases at V and 1 base at J, with 16 bases between the two ends. There are 15 residues in the CDR3. Looked up from germline, CDR1 is MNHEY and CDR2 is SVGAGI.